Listed below are T cell receptor beta chains from one sample, sequenced in a study of T cell changes during pregnancy in multiple sclerosis. This table comes from immunoSEQ multiplex PCR, and its TCRdb copy is limited to in-frame clones, with some not included. The repertoire holds roughly 71,000 clones, with roughly nine tenths as singletons. This specimen consisted of peripheral blood, obtained in the first trimester of pregnancy. All receptors come from a female donor in good health, enrolled as a control in a pregnancy study. Each CDR3 is given with its conserved first and last residue. Fields, in order: D gene, V gene, clone size, J gene, CDR3 DNA, CDR3 protein. The D gene is left open where the match is weak. Where a row states a size, it is once, few, many or the class of an expanded clone; other rows omit it.

TRBD2,TRBV2,NA,TRBJ2-2,TGTGCCAGCAGTGAGGCTAGCGGGAGCCCCGGGGAGCTGTTTTTT,CASSEASGSPGELFF
NA,TRBV19,once,TRBJ1-1,TGTGCCAGTAGTATACGCGGGCCGCGGGAAGCTTTCTTT,CASSIRGPREAFF
NA,TRBV10-3,once,TRBJ2-6,TGTGCCATCAGTGAGCTTGGGGCAGTTGGCTCTGGGGCCAACGTCCTGACTTTC,CAISELGAVGSGANVLTF
TRBD1,TRBV18,NA,TRBJ1-1,TGTGCCAGCTCACGAGGGACAGGGCAGTCTGAAGCTTTCTTT,CASSRGTGQSEAFF
TRBD1,TRBV10-3,NA,TRBJ1-2,TGTGCCATCAGTGAGTCGTTGGGACAGGTCCCCGAGGGCTACACCTTC,CAISESLGQVPEGYTF
TRBD1,TRBV27,NA,TRBJ2-7,TGTGCCAGCAGTTTAGGACTCGGGACAGGGTTAGAGGAGCAGTACTTC,CASSLGLGTGLEEQYF
NA,TRBV4-1,few,TRBJ2-7,TGCGCCAGCAGCCAAGGCGGGAAGGGGAACGAGCAGTACTTC,CASSQGGKGNEQYF
NA,TRBV6-1,NA,TRBJ2-2,TGTGCCAGCAGTGAAGGGCGGTTGAACACCGGGGAGCTGTTTTTT,CASSEGRLNTGELFF
NA,TRBV2,NA,TRBJ2-7,TGTGCCAGCAAAGTACAGACCCTTAGGGAGCAGTACTTC,CASKVQTLREQYF
NA,TRBV5-4,NA,TRBJ2-2,TGTGCCAGCAGCTTACTGGGGGCGTCCGGGGAGCTGTTTTTT,CASSLLGASGELFF
TRBD2,TRBV4-2,NA,TRBJ2-1,TGTGCCAGCAGCCAAGATCTGACTAGCGGGAGGTACAATGAGCAGTTCTTC,CASSQDLTSGRYNEQFF